This T cell receptor (beta chain) was observed in a study of CXCR3-negative and CXCR3-positive naive CD8 T cells. The overall study: The libraries yielded 120 million to 150 million TRB reads, about 1.5 +/- 0.3 million each.

Carrying UMI labels, the TRB cDNA libraries were prepared through 5' RACE. TCRdb re-called the 5' RACE reads and catalogs CDR3 proteins one per entry, DNA excluded. The listing contains 140,000 to 150,000 distinct CDR3 sequences. Overall study findings and caveats: TRB CDR3s of CXCR3-positive naive cells were more hydrophobic than those of CXCR3-negative naive cells.

The CDR3 contains 15 residues. Germline V gene sequence: CDR1 SNHLY, CDR2 FYNNEI. On this clonotype: Its target is not known.

Sorting was done in triplicate for each CD8+ T cell subset (about 330,000 cells each). The CD45RO-CCR7+CD27+CD95- phenotype denoted naive CD8+ T cells. The rearrangement links TRBV2 to TRBJ1-1. The specimen was naive CXCR3+ CD8+ T cells from blood. Noted subset: CD45RO-CCR7+CD27+CD95- naive CD8+ T cells expressing CXCR3 (TNR3+). The source of this sequence is a human donor in good health. Some clones in this sample may be carry-over from other donors' samples. CDR3 amino acids: CASSFLQTEGTEAFF.